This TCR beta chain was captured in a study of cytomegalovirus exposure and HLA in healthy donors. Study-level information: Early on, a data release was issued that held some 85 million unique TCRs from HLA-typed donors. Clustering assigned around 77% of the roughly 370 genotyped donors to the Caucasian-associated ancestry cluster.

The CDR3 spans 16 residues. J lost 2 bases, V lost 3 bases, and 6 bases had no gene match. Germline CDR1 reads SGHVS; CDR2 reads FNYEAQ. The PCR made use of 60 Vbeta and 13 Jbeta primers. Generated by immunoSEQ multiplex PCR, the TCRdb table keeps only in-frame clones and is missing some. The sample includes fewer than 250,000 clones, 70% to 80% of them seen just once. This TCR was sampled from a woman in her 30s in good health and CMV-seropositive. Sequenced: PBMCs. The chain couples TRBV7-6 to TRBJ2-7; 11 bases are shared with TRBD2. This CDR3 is CASSFQLAGGTYEQYF. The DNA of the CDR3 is TGTGCCAGCAGCTTCCAGCTAGCGGGGGGAACCTACGAGCAGTACTTC.